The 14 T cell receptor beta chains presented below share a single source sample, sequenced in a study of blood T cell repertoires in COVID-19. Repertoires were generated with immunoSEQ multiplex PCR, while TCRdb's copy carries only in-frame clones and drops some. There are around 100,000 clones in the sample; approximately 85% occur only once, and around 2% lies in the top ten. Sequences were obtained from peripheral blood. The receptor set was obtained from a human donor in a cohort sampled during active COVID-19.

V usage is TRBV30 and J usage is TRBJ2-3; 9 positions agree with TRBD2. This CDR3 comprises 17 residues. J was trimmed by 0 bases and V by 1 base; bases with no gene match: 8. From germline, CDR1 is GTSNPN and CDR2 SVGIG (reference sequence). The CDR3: CAWSALASGVSTDTQYF. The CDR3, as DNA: TGTGCCTGGAGTGCCTTGGCTAGCGGGGTTAGCACAGATACGCAGTATTTT.

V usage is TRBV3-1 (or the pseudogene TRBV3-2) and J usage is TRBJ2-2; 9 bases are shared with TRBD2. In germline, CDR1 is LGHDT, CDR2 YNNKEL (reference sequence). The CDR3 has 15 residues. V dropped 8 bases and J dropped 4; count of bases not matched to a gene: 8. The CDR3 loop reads CASGLSGRSTGELFF. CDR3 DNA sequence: TGTGCCAGCGGACTCAGCGGGAGGAGCACCGGGGAGCTGTTTTTT.

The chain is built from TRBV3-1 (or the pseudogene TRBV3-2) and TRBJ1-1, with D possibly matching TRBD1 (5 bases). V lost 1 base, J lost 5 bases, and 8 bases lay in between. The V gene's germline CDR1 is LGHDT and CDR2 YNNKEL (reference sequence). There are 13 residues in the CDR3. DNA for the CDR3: TGTGCCAGCAGCCAAGCAGGGTTTACTGAAGCTTTCTTT. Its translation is CASSQAGFTEAFF.

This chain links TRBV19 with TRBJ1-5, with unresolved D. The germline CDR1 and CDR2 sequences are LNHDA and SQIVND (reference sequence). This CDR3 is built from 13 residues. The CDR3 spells CASGEGRNQPQHF. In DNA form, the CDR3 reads TGTGCGAGTGGGGAGGGCAGGAATCAGCCCCAGCATTTT.

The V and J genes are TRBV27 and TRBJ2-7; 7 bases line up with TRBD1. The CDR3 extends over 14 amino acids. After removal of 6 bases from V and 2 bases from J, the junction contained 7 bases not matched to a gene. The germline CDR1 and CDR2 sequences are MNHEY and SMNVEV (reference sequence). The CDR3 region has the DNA TGTGCCAGCAGCCGGACAGGCGCAACCTACGAGCAGTACTTC. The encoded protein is CASSRTGATYEQYF.

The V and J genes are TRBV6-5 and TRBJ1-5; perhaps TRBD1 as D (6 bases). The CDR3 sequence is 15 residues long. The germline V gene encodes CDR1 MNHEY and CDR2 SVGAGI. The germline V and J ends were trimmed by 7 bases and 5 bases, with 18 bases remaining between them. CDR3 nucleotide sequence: TGTGCCAGCACTTCGGAACAGGGATGGGATCAGCCCCAGCATTTT. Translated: CASTSEQGWDQPQHF.

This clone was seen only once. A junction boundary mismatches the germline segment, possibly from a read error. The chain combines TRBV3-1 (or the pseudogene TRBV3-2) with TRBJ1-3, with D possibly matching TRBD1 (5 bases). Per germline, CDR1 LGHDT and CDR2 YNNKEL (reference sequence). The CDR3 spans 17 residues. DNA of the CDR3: TGTGCCAGCAGCCAAGCCCTTGGGCAGGGTGGTGGAAGCACCATATATTTT. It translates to CASSQALGQGGGSTIYF.

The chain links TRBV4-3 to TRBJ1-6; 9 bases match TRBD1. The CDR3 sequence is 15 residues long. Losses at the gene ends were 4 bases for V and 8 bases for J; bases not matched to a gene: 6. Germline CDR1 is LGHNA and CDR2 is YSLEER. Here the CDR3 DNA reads TGCGCCAGCAGCCGAGATAGGGACAGGGATTCACCCCTCCACTTT. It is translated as CASSRDRDRDSPLHF.

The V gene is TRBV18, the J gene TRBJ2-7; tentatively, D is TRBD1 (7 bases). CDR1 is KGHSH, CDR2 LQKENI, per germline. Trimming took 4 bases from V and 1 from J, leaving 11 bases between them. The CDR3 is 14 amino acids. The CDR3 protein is CASSRGTASYEQYF. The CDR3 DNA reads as TGTGCCAGCTCACGCGGGACAGCATCCTACGAGCAGTACTTC.

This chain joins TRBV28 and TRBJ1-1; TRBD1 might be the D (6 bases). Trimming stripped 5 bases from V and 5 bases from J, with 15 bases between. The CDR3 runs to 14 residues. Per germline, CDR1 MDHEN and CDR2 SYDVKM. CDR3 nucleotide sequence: TGTGCCAGCAGTGTCCCAGGGGACACTACTGAAGCTTTCTTT. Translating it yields CASSVPGDTTEAFF.

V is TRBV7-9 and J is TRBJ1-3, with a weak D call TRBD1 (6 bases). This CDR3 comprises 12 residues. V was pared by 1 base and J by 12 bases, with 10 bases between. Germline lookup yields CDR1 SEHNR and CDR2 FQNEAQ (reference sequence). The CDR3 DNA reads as TGTGCCAGCAGCTTAGAAGGACAGAACATATATTTT. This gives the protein CASSLEGQNIYF.

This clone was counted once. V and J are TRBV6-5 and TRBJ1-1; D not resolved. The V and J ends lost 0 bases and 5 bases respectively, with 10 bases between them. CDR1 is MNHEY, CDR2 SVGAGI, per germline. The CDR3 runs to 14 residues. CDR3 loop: CASSYSSRRTEAFF. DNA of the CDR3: TGTGCCAGCAGTTACTCTTCGAGGAGGACTGAAGCTTTCTTT.

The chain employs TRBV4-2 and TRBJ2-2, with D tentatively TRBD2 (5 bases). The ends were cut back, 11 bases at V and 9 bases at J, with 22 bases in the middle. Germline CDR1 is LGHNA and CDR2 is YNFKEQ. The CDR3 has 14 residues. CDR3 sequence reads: CASHGGPRGRELFF. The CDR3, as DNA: TGTGCCTCCCACGGCGGGCCGCGAGGCCGGGAGCTGTTTTTT.

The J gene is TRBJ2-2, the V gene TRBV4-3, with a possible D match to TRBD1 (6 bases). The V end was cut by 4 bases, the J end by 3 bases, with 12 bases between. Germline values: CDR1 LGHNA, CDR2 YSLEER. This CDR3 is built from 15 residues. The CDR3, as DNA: TGCGCCAGCAGCCTTGACAGGCCTCACACCGGGGAGCTGTTTTTT. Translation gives CASSLDRPHTGELFF.